The clone carrying this T cell receptor (beta chain) was detected a few times. Its antigen is not known. This specimen belongs to a study of response to subunit inactivated influenza vaccine. Findings and caveats of the study: The authors proposed limited new T cell recruitment per seasonal influenza vaccination.

Trimming cost V 2 bases and J 1 base; bases outside gene matches: 4. CDR3 size: 15 residues. Germline CDR1 and CDR2: SGHRS and YFSETQ. TCRdb re-analysed the RT-PCR reads in MiXCR, keeping a single row per CDR3 protein. The sample shows under 550,000 distinct CDR3 sequences, under 9% of them seen only once. The V gene is TRBV5-1, the J gene TRBJ2-3; 7 nucleotides align to TRBD1. Sequencing was performed on PBMCs from blood, taken approximately 25 months after vaccination. The clonotype was recovered from a man aged 50 to 75 who received an inactivated influenza vaccine. CDR3 in DNA: TGCGCCAGCAGCTTTCACGGACAGGGCACAGATACGCAGTATTTT. This gives the protein CASSFHGQGTDTQYF.